The TCR beta chain described here comes from a study of high-grade serous ovarian cancer treatment subgroups. This clone was counted only a few times. Its antigen is as yet unknown. General study findings and limits: CDR1 and CDR2 were left unanalyzed; analyses focused on CDR3. TCR clonal relatedness correlated positively with neoantigen level.

Tumor samples were taken before definitive surgery or chemotherapy. This CDR3 spans 16 amino acids. Germline-derived CDR1 and CDR2 are SGHNT and YENEEA. V gave up 1 base and J gave up 6 bases, with 19 bases separating them. Sequencing was performed with immunoSEQ multiplex PCR; in TCRdb, only in-frame clones are kept and a portion is missing. The table shows roughly 7,700 clones, with 72% occurring only once. The chain couples TRBV11-3 to TRBJ2-7; weak D call: TRBD2 (6 bases). Input material: tumor tissue. This receptor was obtained from a human donor with high-grade serous ovarian cancer. The CDR3 region is CASSLGSTGGAGEQYF. DNA for the CDR3: TGTGCCAGCAGCTTAGGCTCTACCGGCGGGGCCGGCGAGCAGTACTTC.